The 18 T cell receptor beta chains presented below share a single source sample, sequenced in a study of radiation and T cells in renal cell carcinoma. Profiled with immunoSEQ multiplex PCR; TCRdb holds only in-frame clones, not every one. The top ten clones hold 6% to 9% of a sample with about 100,000 clones, roughly 88% of them seen once. Regarding time point: blood 4 weeks post-SBRT, at nephrectomy. As for treatment: 15 Gy SBRT to primary tumor, nephrectomy 4 weeks later. Sample: blood, taken from a patient whose treatment included radiotherapy and nephrectomy. Every receptor here comes from a man in his 60s with renal cell carcinoma.

The rearrangement links TRBV10-3 to TRBJ2-7; TRBD1 agrees at 7 bases. The CDR3 covers 12 residues. CDR1 and CDR2 (germline): ENHRY, SYGVKD. The junction had 3 bases not matched to a gene; V was cut back by 7 bases and J by 3 bases. The CDR3: CAITAGGYEQYF. The CDR3 DNA sequence: TGTGCCATCACCGCAGGGGGCTACGAGCAGTACTTC.

The gene calls are TRBV9 and TRBJ2-1; D gene ambiguous. The germline gives CDR1 SGDLS, CDR2 YYNGEE. V dropped 4 bases and J dropped 7 bases, with 12 bases sitting between them. This CDR3 has 13 amino acids. The CDR3 spells CASSPRPINEQFF. CDR3 DNA: TGTGCCAGCAGCCCCAGGCCGATAAATGAGCAGTTCTTC.

Of note for this clone: The junction departs from the called germline gene at one end, perhaps through a read error. V and J are TRBV6-1 and TRBJ1-1, with D uncertain. The CDR3 has 8 residues. Germline V gene data show CDR1 as MNHNS and CDR2 as SASEGT. This CDR3 reads CASSYIVF. The CDR3 DNA is TGTGCCAGCAGTTACATCGTTTTT.

This sequence joins TRBV19 and TRBJ1-5; TRBD1 matches 7 bases. Trimming took 5 bases from V and 10 from J; bases not matched to a gene: 11. The CDR3 runs to 14 residues. The germline gives CDR1 LNHDA, CDR2 SQIVND (reference sequence). The chain's CDR3 is CASSVRDSPLPQHF. CDR3 nucleotide sequence: TGTGCCAGTAGTGTCCGGGACAGCCCCTTACCCCAGCATTTT.

The chain uses TRBV6-1 and TRBJ2-1; 10 bases match TRBD2. CDR1 and CDR2 (germline): MNHNS, SASEGT. The CDR3 has 17 amino acids. Trimming at V came to 2 bases and at J to 3 bases, leaving 7 bases not matched to a gene. The CDR3 DNA reads TGTGCCAGCAGTGAAATCAGCGGGAGGGCCTTCTACAATGAGCAGTTCTTC. Translated, it gives CASSEISGRAFYNEQFF.

The chain recombines TRBV6-5 with TRBJ1-2; unclear D gene. Trimming removed 2 bases at V and 3 bases at J, with 13 bases between. The germline CDR1 and CDR2 sequences are MNHEY and SVGAGI. This CDR3 region has 15 residues. CDR3 sequence reads: CASSYRAGAHYGYTF. The CDR3 nucleotides are TGTGCCAGCAGTTACCGGGCAGGAGCCCACTATGGCTACACCTTC.

The chain combines TRBV11-2 with TRBJ1-4, with a weak D call TRBD1 (6 bases). V lost 5 bases and J 8 bases, leaving 15 bases between the germline ends. Germline CDR1 and CDR2: SGHAT and FQNNGV. This CDR3 spans 14 amino acids. The CDR3 sequence is CASSRRGLGEKLFF. The CDR3, as DNA: TGTGCCAGCAGCCGACGGGGGCTGGGAGAAAAACTGTTTTTT.

The genes are TRBV5-1 and TRBJ2-3; 7 nucleotides agree with TRBD2. The CDR3 sequence is 16 residues long. J gave up 2 bases and V 7 bases, and 13 bases lay outside the gene matches. From germline, CDR1 is SGHRS and CDR2 YFSETQ. Here the CDR3 DNA reads TGCGCCAGCGGGACGCTAGCGGCCCTATCCACAGATACGCAGTATTTT. Protein product: CASGTLAALSTDTQYF.

This chain joins TRBV21-1 and TRBJ2-3; TRBD1 is the table's D call, not checked against the DNA. TRBV21-1 is tagged as a pseudogene. The CDR3 has 18 residues. CDR3 residues: CASPQRTGDIPSTDTQYF. The CDR3 DNA is TGTGCCAGTCCGCAGCGGACAGGGGACATCCCTAGCACAGATACGCAGTATTTT.

This clone turned up a few times. V gene TRBV6-6 combines with J gene TRBJ1-1; D might be TRBD1 (6 bases). Per germline, CDR1 MNHNY and CDR2 SVGAGI (reference sequence). Deletions cut 2 bases from V and 1 base from J, with 11 bases between. This CDR3 has 15 residues. CDR3 nucleotides: TGTGCCAGCAGTTACCTCAGGGGCCAGAACACTGAAGCTTTCTTT. This codes for CASSYLRGQNTEAFF.

V and J are TRBV18 and TRBJ2-2; perhaps TRBD2 as D (6 bases). Germline assignment: CDR1 KGHSH and CDR2 LQKENI. V was cut by 1 base and J by 2 bases, with 8 bases left in between. The CDR3 has 15 residues. The CDR3 reads CASSPRTTNTGELFF. The CDR3 DNA sequence: TGTGCCAGCTCACCACGGACTACTAACACCGGGGAGCTGTTTTTT.

The chain employs TRBV15 and TRBJ1-2, with D hard to call. The CDR3 is 15 residues long. Trimming took 0 bases from V and 2 from J, leaving 10 bases between them. The germline CDR1 and CDR2 sequences are LNHNV and YYDKDF (reference sequence). The DNA for the CDR3 is TGTGCCACCAGCAGAGATCCCCGGTCGAACTATGGCTACACCTTC. This encodes CATSRDPRSNYGYTF.

The chain combines TRBV18 with TRBJ2-1; TRBD1 matches 8 bases. V was clipped by 1 base and J by 8 bases; unmatched bases: 7. Germline-derived CDR1 and CDR2 are KGHSH and LQKENI. CDR3 size: 15 residues. For the CDR3, the DNA is TGTGCCAGCTCACCACAAGGACAGGGTCTAGATGAGCAGTTCTTC. This gives the protein CASSPQGQGLDEQFF.

The chain recombines TRBV27 with TRBJ2-1, with 8 bases identical to TRBD2. The CDR3 is 13 residues long. V lost 11 bases and J lost 5; bases outside the gene matches: 8. The germline V gene encodes CDR1 MNHEY and CDR2 SMNVEV (reference sequence). CDR3 sequence reads: CASKPGGDNEQFF. CDR3 nucleotide sequence: TGTGCCTCCAAACCCGGGGGGGACAATGAGCAGTTCTTC.

The J gene is TRBJ2-7, the V gene TRBV28; 7 positions match TRBD2. The V segment lost 6 bases and the J segment 1 base; nucleotides outside the gene matches: 9. The CDR3 is 15 residues long. The germline gives CDR1 MDHEN, CDR2 SYDVKM. As DNA, the CDR3 is TGTGCCAGCAGCCTTAGCGGGTTCTTATCCTACGAGCAGTACTTC. Translating gives CASSLSGFLSYEQYF.

The chain combines TRBV28 with TRBJ2-2; 9 nucleotides match TRBD1. CDR1 and CDR2 (germline): MDHEN, SYDVKM. This CDR3 has 15 residues. The V and J ends lost 4 bases and 6 bases, in that order; junction bases with no gene match: 6. The CDR3 loop reads CASSSWTGDPGELFF. Written as DNA, the CDR3 is TGTGCCAGCAGTTCCTGGACAGGGGATCCCGGGGAGCTGTTTTTT.

This clone has only one observation. The chain couples TRBV18 to TRBJ1-2; 7 bases agree with TRBD1. The germline gives CDR1 KGHSH, CDR2 LQKENI. The CDR3 covers 16 residues. The V segment lost 4 bases and the J segment 6 bases; nucleotides outside the gene matches: 14. In DNA form, the CDR3 reads TGTGCCAGCTCACTTGCGTCCCGACAGGGAGTAAATGGCTACACCTTC. It specifies CASSLASRQGVNGYTF. The full variable domain, its missing parts supplied by reference TRBV18 and TRBJ1-2, is NAGVMQNPRHLVRRRGQEARLRCSPMKGHSHVYWYRQLPEEGLKFMVYLQKENIIDESGMPKERFSAEFPKEGPSILRIQQVVRGDSAAYFCASSLASRQGVNGYTFGSGTRLTVV.

In DNA, the CDR3 is TGTGCCAGCAGTTGGGAAGGACAGAAGCAGTTCTTC. Protein product: CASSWEGQKQFF. This chain links TRBV27 with TRBJ2-1; possible D gene TRBD1, 6 bases. Germline V lookup: CDR1 MNHEY, CDR2 SMNVEV (reference sequence). The CDR3 has 12 residues. V lost 4 bases and J lost 11, with 12 bases in between.